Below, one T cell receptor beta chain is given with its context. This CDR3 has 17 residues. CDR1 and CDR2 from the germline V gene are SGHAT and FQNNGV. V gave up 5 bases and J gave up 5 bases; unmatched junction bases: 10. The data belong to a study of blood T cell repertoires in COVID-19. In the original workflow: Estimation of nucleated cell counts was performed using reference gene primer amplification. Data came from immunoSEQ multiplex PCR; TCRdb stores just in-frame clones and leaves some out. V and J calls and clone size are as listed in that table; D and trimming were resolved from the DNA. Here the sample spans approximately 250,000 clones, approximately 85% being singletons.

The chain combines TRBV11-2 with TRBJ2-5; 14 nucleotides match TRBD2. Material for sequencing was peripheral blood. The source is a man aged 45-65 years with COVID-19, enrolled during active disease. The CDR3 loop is CASSPRLAGGLVETQYF. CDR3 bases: TGTGCCAGCAGCCCCAGACTAGCGGGGGGGCTTGTGGAGACCCAGTACTTC.